The source of this T cell receptor (beta chain) is a study of cytomegalovirus exposure and HLA in healthy donors. Overall study: In a previous analysis, some 120 million unique TCR beta sequences were found from approximately 180 million T cells.

Primers included in the PCR were 60 Vbeta and 13 Jbeta primers. Measured with immunoSEQ multiplex PCR; TCRdb has only the in-frame clones, and not every one. The profile shows about 120,000 clones, about 81% of them singletons. This CDR3 has 17 residues. Findings and caveats of the study: Immune exposure information comprised only CMV serostatus. There were 150 to 200 TCR beta chains listed as cytomegalovirus-associated. In vitro data verified three CMV-associated chains as specific for CMV antigens.

As for this clone: What it recognizes is unknown.

Sequencing was performed on PBMCs. V and J are TRBV21-1 and TRBJ2-2; the DNA was not used to check the table's D call, TRBD2. TRBV21-1 is a pseudogene segment. This clonotype was sampled from a man aged 35 to 55 in good health and CMV-seronegative. The CDR3 sequence is CASSKGPAGGLTGELFF. CDR3 DNA sequence: TGTGCCAGCAGCAAAGGTCCGGCGGGAGGGCTCACCGGGGAGCTGTTTTTT.